A selection of T cell receptor beta chains follows, all from one sample in a study of OX40 agonist ivuxolimab in advanced cancers. The data were produced by immunoSEQ multiplex PCR, yet TCRdb's version contains in-frame clones alone and is incomplete. The table includes tens of thousands of clones, 80% to 90% detected once. Sample: CD4+ or CD8+ T cells sorted from blood, taken in a trial of the OX40 agonist ivuxolimab. These receptor sequences come from an adult with an advanced solid tumor such as melanoma, head and neck, liver or kidney cancer. Both conserved end residues are part of each CDR3. A D gene is named only where the DNA matches it firmly. Not all rows give a size; the values are once, few, many and, for expanded clones, a class.

D: -; J: TRBJ2-3; size: -; V: TRBV5-1; DNA: TGCGCCAGCAGCTTGGGGGGAGGCACAGATACGCAGTATTTT; CDR3: CASSLGGGTDTQYF
D: TRBD2; J: TRBJ2-7; size: few; V: TRBV14; DNA: TGTGCCAGCAGCCAAGGTCTGACTAGCGGACTTACCAACGAGCAGTACTTC; CDR3: CASSQGLTSGLTNEQYF
D: -; J: TRBJ1-1; size: once; V: TRBV18; DNA: TGTGCCAGCTCACCAGCCGGGGGCGGGGGCACTGAAGCTTTCTTT; CDR3: CASSPAGGGGTEAFF
D: TRBD2; J: TRBJ2-5; size: -; V: TRBV5-1; DNA: TGCGCCAGCAGCCAAGGGACTAGCGGGGGGCAGAAGACCCAGTACTTC; CDR3: CASSQGTSGGQKTQYF
D: -; J: TRBJ1-3; size: -; V: TRBV18; DNA: TGTGCCAGCTCACCGAATGGGGGCAACGGAAACACCATATATTTT; CDR3: CASSPNGGNGNTIYF
D: TRBD1; J: TRBJ2-7; size: -; V: TRBV5-5; DNA: TGTGCCAGCAGCTTGGGGGACAGGGAGCTCTACGAGCAGTACTTC; CDR3: CASSLGDRELYEQYF
D: TRBD1; J: TRBJ1-4; size: few; V: TRBV28; DNA: TGTGCCAGCAGTCGAGAGGGGGCTGGAGCGAATGAAAAACTGTTTTTT; CDR3: CASSREGAGANEKLFF
D: TRBD1; J: TRBJ1-2; size: -; V: TRBV30; DNA: TGTGCCGGGGACAGCACTACCAACTATGGCTACACCTTC; CDR3: CAGDSTTNYGYTF
D: -; J: TRBJ2-1; size: -; V: TRBV4-1; DNA: TGCGCCAGCAGCCAAGTGAGGGACCTCTACAATGAGCAGTTCTTC; CDR3: CASSQVRDLYNEQFF
D: -; J: TRBJ2-4; size: -; V: TRBV30; DNA: TGTGCCTGGAGTGGACTAGGCAAAAACATTCAGTACTTC; CDR3: CAWSGLGKNIQYF
D: -; J: TRBJ2-5; size: -; V: TRBV29-1; DNA: TGCAGCGAAGGACGGAGACAAGAGACCCAGTACTTC; CDR3: CSEGRRQETQYF
D: TRBD2; J: TRBJ2-1; size: -; V: TRBV9; DNA: TGTGCCAGCAGCGTAGTGTCCCCCGGGACTAGCGGGGGGAGGAACAATGAGCAGTTCTTC; CDR3: CASSVVSPGTSGGRNNEQFF
D: TRBD2; J: TRBJ2-1; size: -; V: TRBV9; DNA: TGTGCCAGCAGCGTAGGCGGTAGCGGGCCCTCCTACAATGAGCAGTTCTTC; CDR3: CASSVGGSGPSYNEQFF
D: -; J: TRBJ2-7; size: -; V: TRBV10-3; DNA: TGTGCCATCAGTGTCGGACAGTACGAGCAGTACTTC; CDR3: CAISVGQYEQYF
D: TRBD1; J: TRBJ2-1; size: -; V: TRBV9; DNA: TGTGCCAGCAGCGTGGACAGGGGGGCCTACAATGAGCAGTTCTTC; CDR3: CASSVDRGAYNEQFF
D: TRBD1; J: TRBJ2-1; size: -; V: TRBV10-3; DNA: TGTACCATCAGTGAACTCGGACAGGGGGCGAATGAGCAGTTCTTC; CDR3: CTISELGQGANEQFF
D: TRBD1; J: TRBJ2-1; size: -; V: TRBV10-3; DNA: TGTGCCATCAGTGCCTCGACAGGGGACGATGTCAATGAGCAGTTCTTC; CDR3: CAISASTGDDVNEQFF
D: TRBD1; J: TRBJ2-3; size: once; V: TRBV19; DNA: TGTGCCAGTAGCCGGGACAGGGCACAAGATACGCAGTATTTT; CDR3: CASSRDRAQDTQYF
D: -; J: TRBJ2-5; size: -; V: TRBV5-1; DNA: TGCGCCAGCAGCTTGGACGGGCAGTCGTGGGAGACCCAGTACTTC; CDR3: CASSLDGQSWETQYF
D: -; J: TRBJ2-7; size: -; V: TRBV5-6; DNA: TGTGCCAGCAGCTTTGGGGCTGGGGGCACTGGCTACGAGCAGTACTTC; CDR3: CASSFGAGGTGYEQYF
D: TRBD2; J: TRBJ2-3; size: -; V: TRBV27; DNA: TGTGCCAGCAGTTCGCTGACTAGCGGTAGTACAGATACGCAGTATTTT; CDR3: CASSSLTSGSTDTQYF
D: TRBD1; J: TRBJ1-2; size: -; V: TRBV5-6; DNA: TGTGCCAGCAGCCGTCAGGGGGCTAACTATGGCTACACCTTC; CDR3: CASSRQGANYGYTF
D: -; J: TRBJ1-1; size: -; V: TRBV4-1; DNA: TGCGCCAGCAGCCAAGTGGCCGTGAACACTGAAGCTTTCTTT; CDR3: CASSQVAVNTEAFF
D: TRBD1; J: TRBJ2-3; size: -; V: TRBV23-1; DNA: TGCGCCAGCAGTAACAGGGGGGAGAAAGATACGCAGTATTTT; CDR3: CASSNRGEKDTQYF
D: -; J: TRBJ1-4; size: -; V: TRBV6-5; DNA: TGTGCCAGCGGGCAGGGCCATGAAAAACTGTTTTTT; CDR3: CASGQGHEKLFF
D: TRBD1; J: TRBJ2-7; size: once; V: TRBV19; DNA: TGTGCCAGTAGCCCCGGGACAGGGACCTACGAGCAGTACTTC; CDR3: CASSPGTGTYEQYF
D: -; J: TRBJ1-3; size: -; V: TRBV28; DNA: TGTGCCAGCAGTTTAGTTTCTACAGGGAGGCGTGGAAACACCATATATTTT; CDR3: CASSLVSTGRRGNTIYF
D: TRBD1; J: TRBJ1-2; size: -; V: TRBV6-1; DNA: TGTGCCAGCAGTGAAAGACAGGGGAGGACCTATGGCTACACCTTC; CDR3: CASSERQGRTYGYTF
D: -; J: TRBJ1-5; size: -; V: TRBV19; DNA: TGTGCCAGTAGTATAGAAGGTTACAATCAGCCCCAGCATTTT; CDR3: CASSIEGYNQPQHF
D: -; J: TRBJ2-5; size: -; V: TRBV7-2; DNA: TGTGCCAGCAGCGAGATGCAGGGGTACGGAGAGACCCAGTACTTC; CDR3: CASSEMQGYGETQYF
D: TRBD2; J: TRBJ2-1; size: -; V: TRBV23-1; DNA: TGCGCCAGCGCAGACACGGGGGGGGTGGCCTCCAATGAGCAGTTCTTC; CDR3: CASADTGGVASNEQFF